These 8 T cell receptor beta chains were all obtained from the same sample, sequenced in a study of CD8+ T cells in alopecia areata. The authors extracted RNA and reverse transcribed it into cDNA as the sequencing template. Repertoires were generated with immunoSEQ multiplex PCR, while TCRdb's copy carries only in-frame clones and drops some. The data contain about 140,000 clones, less than 70% of them singletons. As for treatment: oral pan-JAK inhibitor, 5-10 mg twice daily. The sequences come from CD8+ T cells sorted from blood, collected at week 4, from a patient treated with tofacitinib. These receptors all come from a human donor with alopecia areata.

This clone was observed a handful of times. The V call is TRBV29-1, the J call TRBJ1-2; no clear D. Germline-derived CDR1 and CDR2 are SQVTM and ANQGSEA. The CDR3 spans 13 residues. Trimming removed 6 bases at V and 4 bases at J, with 15 bases between. The CDR3 loop is CSVVPVGSYGYTF. CDR3 coding DNA: TGCAGCGTCGTCCCGGTGGGATCCTATGGCTACACCTTC.

This CDR3 reads CASSRGTGETSPLHF. CDR3 DNA sequence: TGTGCCAGCAGCCGAGGGACAGGTGAAACTTCACCCCTCCACTTT. The J gene is TRBJ1-6, the V gene TRBV16, with 8 positions matching TRBD1. Germline V gene data show CDR1 as KGHSY and CDR2 as FQNENV. The ends lost 4 bases at V and 9 bases at J; junction bases unmatched: 8. This CDR3 comprises 15 residues.

The V call is TRBV2, the J call TRBJ2-5, with D uncertain. This CDR3 has 15 residues. V was trimmed by 0 bases and J by 5 bases, leaving 13 bases between them. The germline gives CDR1 SNHLY, CDR2 FYNNEI. CDR3: CASSEAPGSTETQYF. CDR3 nucleotides: TGTGCCAGCAGTGAAGCCCCTGGATCTACGGAGACCCAGTACTTC.

The chain couples TRBV9 to TRBJ2-1; 11 bases fit TRBD2. There are 16 residues in the CDR3. J lost 8 bases, V lost 3 bases, and 10 bases had no gene match. The germline gives CDR1 SGDLS, CDR2 YYNGEE. For the CDR3, the DNA is TGTGCCAGCAGCGCTTCGACTAGCGGGGTTGAGGATGAGCAGTTCTTC. This codes for CASSASTSGVEDEQFF.

This sequence joins TRBV9 and TRBJ2-5; 7 bases are shared with TRBD1. Per germline, CDR1 SGDLS and CDR2 YYNGEE. V dropped 0 bases and J dropped 5; count of bases not matched to a gene: 4. CDR3 length equals 14 residues. The CDR3 region has the DNA TGTGCCAGCAGCGTAGGAGGGGGCCCTGAGACCCAGTACTTC. Translation: CASSVGGGPETQYF.

The chain carries TRBV6-6 and TRBJ1-1, with D hard to call. Looked up from germline, CDR1 is MNHNY and CDR2 is SVGAGI (reference sequence). The CDR3 spans 15 residues. Trimming took 0 bases from V and 8 from J, leaving 16 bases between them. This CDR3 is CASSYSIDTIPEAFF. The CDR3 nucleotides read TGTGCCAGCAGTTACTCAATCGACACTATCCCCGAAGCTTTCTTT.

This clone was observed a handful of times. This sequence joins TRBV6-5 and TRBJ2-7; weak D call: TRBD1 (6 bases). The CDR3 is 15 residues long. CDR1 and CDR2 (germline): MNHEY, SVGAGI. Trimming removed 0 bases at V and 0 bases at J, with 9 bases between. The CDR3 bases are TGTGCCAGCAGTTACTCGACAGGAGGCTCCTACGAGCAGTACTTC. The encoded protein is CASSYSTGGSYEQYF.

This clone came up once. This chain uses TRBV9 with TRBJ2-1; TRBD2 might be the D (7 bases). Germline assignment: CDR1 SGDLS and CDR2 YYNGEE. The CDR3 consists of 16 residues. Between the trimmed V and J ends, which lost 3 bases and 0 bases, there was a span of 13 bases. In DNA, the CDR3 is TGTGCCAGCAGCGAGACCGGGGGGCCCTCCTACAATGAGCAGTTCTTC. This translates into CASSETGGPSYNEQFF.